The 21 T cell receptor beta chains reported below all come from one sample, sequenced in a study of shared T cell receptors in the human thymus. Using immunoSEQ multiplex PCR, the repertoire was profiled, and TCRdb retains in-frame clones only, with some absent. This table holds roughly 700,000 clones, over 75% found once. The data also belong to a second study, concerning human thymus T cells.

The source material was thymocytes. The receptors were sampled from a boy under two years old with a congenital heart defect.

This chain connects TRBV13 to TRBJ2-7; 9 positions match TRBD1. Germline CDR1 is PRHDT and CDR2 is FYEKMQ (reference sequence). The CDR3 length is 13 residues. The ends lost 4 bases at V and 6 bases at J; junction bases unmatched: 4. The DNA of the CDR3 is TGTGCCAGCAGCTGGGACAGGGTGGGCGAGCAGTACTTC. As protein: CASSWDRVGEQYF.

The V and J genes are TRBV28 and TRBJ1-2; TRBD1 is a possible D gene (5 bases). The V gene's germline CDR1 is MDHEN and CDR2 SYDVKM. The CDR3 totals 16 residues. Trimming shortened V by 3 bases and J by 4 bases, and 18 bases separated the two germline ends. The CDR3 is CASSLGELEGSYGYTF. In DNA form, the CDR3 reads TGTGCCAGCAGTTTGGGGGAACTGGAGGGCAGCTATGGCTACACCTTC.

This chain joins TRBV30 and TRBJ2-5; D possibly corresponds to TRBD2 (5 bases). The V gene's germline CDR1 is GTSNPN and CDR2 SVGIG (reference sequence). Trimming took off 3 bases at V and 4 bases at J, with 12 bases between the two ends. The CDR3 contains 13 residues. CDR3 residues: CAWSGIGRETQYF. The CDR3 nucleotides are TGTGCCTGGAGCGGGATCGGCCGAGAGACCCAGTACTTC.

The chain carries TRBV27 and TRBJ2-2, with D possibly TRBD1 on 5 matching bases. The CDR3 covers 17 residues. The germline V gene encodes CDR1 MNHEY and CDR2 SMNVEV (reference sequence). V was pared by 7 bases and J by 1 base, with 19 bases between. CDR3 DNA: TGTGCCAGCACTCGGCTAGGGGCGCCCTTGAACACCGGGGAGCTGTTTTTT. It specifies CASTRLGAPLNTGELFF.

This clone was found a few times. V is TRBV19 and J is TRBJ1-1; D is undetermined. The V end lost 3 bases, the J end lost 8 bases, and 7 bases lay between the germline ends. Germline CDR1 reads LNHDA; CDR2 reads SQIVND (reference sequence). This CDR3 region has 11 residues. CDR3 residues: CASSMGREAFF. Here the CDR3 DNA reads TGTGCCAGTAGTATGGGCAGGGAAGCTTTCTTT.

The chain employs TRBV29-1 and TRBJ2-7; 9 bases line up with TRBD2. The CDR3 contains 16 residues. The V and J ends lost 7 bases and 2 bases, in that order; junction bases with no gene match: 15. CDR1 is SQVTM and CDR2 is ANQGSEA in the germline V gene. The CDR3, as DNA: TGCAGCGCCCGAGGGCCTAGCGGGACGAAGACCTACGAGCAGTACTTC. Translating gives CSARGPSGTKTYEQYF.

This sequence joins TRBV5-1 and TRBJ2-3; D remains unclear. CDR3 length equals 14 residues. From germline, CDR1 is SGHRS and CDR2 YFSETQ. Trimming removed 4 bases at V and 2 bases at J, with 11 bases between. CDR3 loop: CASSPRQLTDTQYF. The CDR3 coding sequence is TGCGCCAGCAGCCCCCGACAACTCACAGATACGCAGTATTTT.

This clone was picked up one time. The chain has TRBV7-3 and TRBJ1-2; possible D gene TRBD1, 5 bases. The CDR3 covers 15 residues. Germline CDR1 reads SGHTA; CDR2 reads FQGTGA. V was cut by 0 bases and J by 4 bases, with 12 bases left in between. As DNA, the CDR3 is TGTGCCAGCAGCTTAACCGGGGGTAGGGGCTATGGCTACACCTTC. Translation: CASSLTGGRGYGYTF.

Written as DNA, the CDR3 is TGTGCCAGCAGTTACCCCCCGGGACTAGCGGGCGATGAGCAGTTCTTC. This sequence encodes CASSYPPGLAGDEQFF. The chain recombines TRBV6-6 with TRBJ2-1; TRBD2 aligns across 12 bases. Germline lookup yields CDR1 MNHNY and CDR2 SVGAGI (reference sequence). Losses at the gene ends were 2 bases for V and 8 bases for J; bases not matched to a gene: 7. The CDR3 has 16 residues.

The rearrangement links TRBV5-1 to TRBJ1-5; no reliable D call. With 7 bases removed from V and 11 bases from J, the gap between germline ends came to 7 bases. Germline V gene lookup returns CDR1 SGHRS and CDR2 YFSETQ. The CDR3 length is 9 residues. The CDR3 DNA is TGCGCCAGCCTCCGGGCCCAGCATTTT. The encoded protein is CASLRAQHF.

The DNA of the CDR3 is TGTGCCAGCAGAAGAGACAGGGAAGGGCAGCCCCAGCATTTT. Translation: CASRRDREGQPQHF. This chain connects TRBV27 to TRBJ1-5; 7 nucleotides agree with TRBD1. Trimming removed 6 bases from V and 7 bases from J; junction bases left unmatched: 9. CDR1 and CDR2 (germline): MNHEY, SMNVEV (reference sequence). The CDR3 extends over 14 amino acids.

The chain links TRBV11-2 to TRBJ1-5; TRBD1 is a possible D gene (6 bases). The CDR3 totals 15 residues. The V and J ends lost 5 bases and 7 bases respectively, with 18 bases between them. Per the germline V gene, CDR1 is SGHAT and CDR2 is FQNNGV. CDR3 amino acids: CASSGEAGALQPQHF. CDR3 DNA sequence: TGTGCCAGCAGCGGAGAGGCAGGGGCCTTGCAGCCCCAGCATTTT.

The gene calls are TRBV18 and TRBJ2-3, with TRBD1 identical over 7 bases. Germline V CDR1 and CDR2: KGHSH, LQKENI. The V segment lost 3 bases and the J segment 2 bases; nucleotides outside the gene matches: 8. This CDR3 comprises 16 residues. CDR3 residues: CASSPLDRTDTDTQYF. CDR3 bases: TGTGCCAGCTCACCTTTGGACAGGACCGACACAGATACGCAGTATTTT.

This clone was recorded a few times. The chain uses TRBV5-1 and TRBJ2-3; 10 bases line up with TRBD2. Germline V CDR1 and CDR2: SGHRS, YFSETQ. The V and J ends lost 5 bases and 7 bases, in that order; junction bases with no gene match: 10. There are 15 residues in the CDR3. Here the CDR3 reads CASRVSGRPSNTQYF. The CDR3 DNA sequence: TGCGCCAGCAGAGTTAGCGGGAGGCCAAGCAATACGCAGTATTTT. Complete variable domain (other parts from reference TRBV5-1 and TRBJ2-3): KAGVTQTPRYLIKTRGQQVTLSCSPISGHRSVSWYQQTPGQGLQFLFEYFSETQRNKGNFPGRFSGRQFSNSRSEMNVSTLELGDSALYLCASRVSGRPSNTQYFGPGTRLTVL.

CDR3 amino acids: CASSGGTGIPTSSYEQYF. The DNA for the CDR3 is TGTGCCAGCAGTGGAGGGACAGGGATTCCTACAAGCTCCTACGAGCAGTACTTC. The rearrangement links TRBV6-1 to TRBJ2-7; 9 bases line up with TRBD1. The CDR3 loop spans 18 amino acids. The ends lost 4 bases at V and 0 bases at J; junction bases unmatched: 13. CDR1 and CDR2 from the germline V gene are MNHNS and SASEGT.

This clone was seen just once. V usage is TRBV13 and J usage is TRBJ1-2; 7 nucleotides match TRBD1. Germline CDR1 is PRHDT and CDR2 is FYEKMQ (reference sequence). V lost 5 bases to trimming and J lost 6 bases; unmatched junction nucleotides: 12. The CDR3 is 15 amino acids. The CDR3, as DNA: TGTGCCAGCAGCCCCGGGACAGCCACCAAGAATGGCTACACCTTC. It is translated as CASSPGTATKNGYTF.

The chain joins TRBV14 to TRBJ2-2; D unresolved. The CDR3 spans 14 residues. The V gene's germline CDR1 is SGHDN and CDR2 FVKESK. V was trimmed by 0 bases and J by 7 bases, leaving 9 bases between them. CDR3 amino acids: CASSQDMAVGELFF. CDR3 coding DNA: TGTGCCAGCAGCCAAGATATGGCAGTCGGGGAGCTGTTTTTT.

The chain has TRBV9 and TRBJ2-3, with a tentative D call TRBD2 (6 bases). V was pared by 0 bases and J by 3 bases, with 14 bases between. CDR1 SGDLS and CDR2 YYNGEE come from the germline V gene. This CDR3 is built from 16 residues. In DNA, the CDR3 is TGTGCCAGCAGCGTAGGAATAGGAGGGAGAACAGATACGCAGTATTTT. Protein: CASSVGIGGRTDTQYF.

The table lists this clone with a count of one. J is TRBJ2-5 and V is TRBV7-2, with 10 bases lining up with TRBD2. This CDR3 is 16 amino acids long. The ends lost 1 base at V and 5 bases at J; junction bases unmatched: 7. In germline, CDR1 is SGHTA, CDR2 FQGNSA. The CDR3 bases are TGTGCCAGCAGCTTAGTGGCTAGCGGGAGAGCTGAGACCCAGTACTTC. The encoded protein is CASSLVASGRAETQYF.

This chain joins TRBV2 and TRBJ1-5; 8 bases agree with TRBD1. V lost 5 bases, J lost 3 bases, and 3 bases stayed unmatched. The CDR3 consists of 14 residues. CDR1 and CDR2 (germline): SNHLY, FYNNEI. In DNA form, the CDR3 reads TGTGCCAGCAGTCAGGGGGCCCCCAATCAGCCCCAGCATTTT. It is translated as CASSQGAPNQPQHF.

As DNA, the CDR3 is TGCGCCAGCAGCCCTGGGACAGGAGGGGAGGAGACCCAGTACTTC. Translating gives CASSPGTGGEETQYF. V gene TRBV5-1 combines with J gene TRBJ2-5, with 8 bases matching TRBD1. From germline, CDR1 is SGHRS and CDR2 YFSETQ. J gave up 5 bases and V 4 bases, and 10 bases lay outside the gene matches. CDR3 length: 15 residues.